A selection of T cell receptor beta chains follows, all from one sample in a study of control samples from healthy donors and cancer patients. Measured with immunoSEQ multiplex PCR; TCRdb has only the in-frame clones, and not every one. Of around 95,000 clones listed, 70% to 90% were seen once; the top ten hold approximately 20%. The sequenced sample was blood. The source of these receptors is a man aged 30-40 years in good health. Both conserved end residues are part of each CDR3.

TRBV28,CASSTPRDRGFYEQYF
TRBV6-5,CASTKAQKQYF
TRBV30,CAWSVIANYEQYF
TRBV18,CASSPPSTDTQYF
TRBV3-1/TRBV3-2,CASTLDLRSGNTIYF
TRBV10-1,CASSESGSYGYTF
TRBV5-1,CASSLEWYGNSPLHF
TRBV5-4,CASSSGPQETQYF
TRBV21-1,CASGGHIYGYTF
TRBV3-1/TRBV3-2,CASSQVRGVQETQYF
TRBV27,CASSRSGGLSGANVLTF
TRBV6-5,CASSSTVFYTEAFF
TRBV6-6,CASSYLRGTNQPQHF
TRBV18,CASSTGPIGPPLHF
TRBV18,CASSPGELTQYF
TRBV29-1,CSETSGGALTQYF
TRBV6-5,CASRDVGTRGTEQYF
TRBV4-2,CASSQGGSGGRNTGELFF